This T cell receptor beta chain emerged from a study of CD8 T cells in ankylosing spondylitis. TCRdb re-called the 5' RACE reads with MiXCR, one entry per CDR3 protein. The sample lists about 130,000 distinct CDR3 sequences, about a tenth seen once, with more than 3% in the top ten. V lost 1 base and J lost 4, with 8 bases in between. This CDR3 spans 14 amino acids. From germline, CDR1 is SGHVS and CDR2 FNYEAQ. This clonotype was recorded many times. The rearrangement uses TRBV7-6 and TRBJ2-1, with a possible D match to TRBD2 (5 bases). Sequenced sample: blood, either unsorted or a sorted T cell fraction (not recorded which). The TCR sequence derives from a male donor with ankylosing spondylitis or in good health (not recorded which). This CDR3 is CASSLGGYYNEQFF. The CDR3 region has the DNA TGTGCCAGCAGCTTAGGCGGGTATTACAATGAGCAGTTCTTC.